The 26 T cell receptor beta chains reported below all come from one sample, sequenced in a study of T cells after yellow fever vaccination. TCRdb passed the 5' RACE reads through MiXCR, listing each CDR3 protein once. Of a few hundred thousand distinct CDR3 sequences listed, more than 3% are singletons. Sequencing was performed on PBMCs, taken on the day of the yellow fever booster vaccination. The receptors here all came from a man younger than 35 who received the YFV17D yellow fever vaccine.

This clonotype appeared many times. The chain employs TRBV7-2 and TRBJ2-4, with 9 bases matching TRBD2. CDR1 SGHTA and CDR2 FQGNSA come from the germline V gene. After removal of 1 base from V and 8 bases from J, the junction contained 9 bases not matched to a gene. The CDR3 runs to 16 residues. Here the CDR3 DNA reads TGTGCCAGCAGCTTAGAAGCGGGGGGATTGGGGTACATTCAGTACTTC. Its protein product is CASSLEAGGLGYIQYF.

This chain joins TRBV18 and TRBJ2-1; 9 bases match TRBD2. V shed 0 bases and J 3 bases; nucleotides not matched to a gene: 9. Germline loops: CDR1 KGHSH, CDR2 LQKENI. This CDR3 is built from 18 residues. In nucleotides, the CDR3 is TGTGCCAGCTCACCACCCGAGGGTAGCGGGGGAAACTACAATGAGCAGTTCTTC. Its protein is CASSPPEGSGGNYNEQFF.

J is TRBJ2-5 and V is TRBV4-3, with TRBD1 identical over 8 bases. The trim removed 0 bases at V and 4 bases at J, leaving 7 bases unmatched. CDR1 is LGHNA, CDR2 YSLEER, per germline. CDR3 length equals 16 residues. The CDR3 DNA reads TGCGCCAGCAGCCAAGAGAGGGCAGGGGGCACAGAGACCCAGTACTTC. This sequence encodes CASSQERAGGTETQYF.

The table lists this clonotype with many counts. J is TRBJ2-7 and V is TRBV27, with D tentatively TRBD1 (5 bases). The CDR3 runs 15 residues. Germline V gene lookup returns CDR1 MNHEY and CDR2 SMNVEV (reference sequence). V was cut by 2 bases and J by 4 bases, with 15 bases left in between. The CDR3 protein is CASSLGHSTSYEQYV. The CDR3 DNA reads TGTGCCAGCAGTTTAGGACACTCGACCTCATACGAGCAGTACGTC.

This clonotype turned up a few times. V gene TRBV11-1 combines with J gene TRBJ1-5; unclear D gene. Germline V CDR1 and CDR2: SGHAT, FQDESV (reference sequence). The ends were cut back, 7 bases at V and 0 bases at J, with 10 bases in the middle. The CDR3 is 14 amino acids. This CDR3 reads CASTRTDSNQPQHF. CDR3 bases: TGTGCCAGCACCCGGACGGATAGCAATCAGCCCCAGCATTTT.

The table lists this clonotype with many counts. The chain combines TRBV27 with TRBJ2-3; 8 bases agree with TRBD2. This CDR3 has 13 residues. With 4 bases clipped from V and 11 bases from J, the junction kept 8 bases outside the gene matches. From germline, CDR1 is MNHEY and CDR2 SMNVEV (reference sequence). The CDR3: CASSSLAETQQYF. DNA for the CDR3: TGTGCCAGCAGTTCACTAGCGGAAACCCAGCAGTATTTT.

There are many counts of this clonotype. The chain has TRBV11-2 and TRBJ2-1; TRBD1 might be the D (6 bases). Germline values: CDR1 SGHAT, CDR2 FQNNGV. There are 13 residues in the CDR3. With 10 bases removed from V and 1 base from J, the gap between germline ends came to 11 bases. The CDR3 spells CATAQGSYNEQFF. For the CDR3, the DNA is TGTGCCACAGCACAGGGTTCCTACAATGAGCAGTTCTTC.

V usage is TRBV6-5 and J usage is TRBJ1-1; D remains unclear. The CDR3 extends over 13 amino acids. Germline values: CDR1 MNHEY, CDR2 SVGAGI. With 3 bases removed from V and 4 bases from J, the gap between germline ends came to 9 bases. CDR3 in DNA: TGTGCCAGCAGTTATGGGTCCGCCACTGAAGCTTTCTTT. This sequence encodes CASSYGSATEAFF.

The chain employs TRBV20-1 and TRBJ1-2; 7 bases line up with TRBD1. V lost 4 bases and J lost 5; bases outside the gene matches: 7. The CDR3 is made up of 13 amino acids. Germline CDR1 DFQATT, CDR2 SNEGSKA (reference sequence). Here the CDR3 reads CSANDREKYGYTF. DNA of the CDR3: TGCAGTGCTAACGACAGGGAAAAGTATGGCTACACCTTC.

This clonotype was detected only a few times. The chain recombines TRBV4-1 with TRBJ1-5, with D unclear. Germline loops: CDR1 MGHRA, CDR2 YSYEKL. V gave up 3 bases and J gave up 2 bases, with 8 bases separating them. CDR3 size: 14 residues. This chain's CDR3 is CASSQATRNQPQHF. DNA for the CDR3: TGCGCCAGCAGCCAGGCCACCCGCAATCAGCCCCAGCATTTT.

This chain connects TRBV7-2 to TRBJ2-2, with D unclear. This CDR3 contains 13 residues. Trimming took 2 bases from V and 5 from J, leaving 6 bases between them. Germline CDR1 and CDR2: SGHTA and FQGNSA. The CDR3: CASSLSETGELFF. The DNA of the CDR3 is TGTGCCAGCAGCTTAAGTGAGACCGGGGAGCTGTTTTTT. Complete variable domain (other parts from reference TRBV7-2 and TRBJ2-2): GAGVSQSPSNKVTEKGKDVELRCDPISGHTALYWYRQSLGQGLEFLIYFQGNSAPDKSGLPSDRFSAERTGGSVSTLTIQRTQQEDSAVYLCASSLSETGELFFGEGSRLTVL.

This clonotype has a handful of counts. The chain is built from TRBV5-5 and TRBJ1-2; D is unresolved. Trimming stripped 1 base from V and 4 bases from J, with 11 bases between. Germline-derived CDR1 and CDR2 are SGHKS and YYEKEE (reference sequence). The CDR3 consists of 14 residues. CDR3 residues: CASSLREYGYGYTF. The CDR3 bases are TGTGCCAGCAGCTTGAGGGAGTACGGCTATGGCTACACCTTC.

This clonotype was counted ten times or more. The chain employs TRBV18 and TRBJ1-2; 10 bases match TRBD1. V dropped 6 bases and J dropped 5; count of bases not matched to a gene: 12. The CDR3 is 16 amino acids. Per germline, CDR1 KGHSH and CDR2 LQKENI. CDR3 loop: CASSLDGQGVGYGYTF. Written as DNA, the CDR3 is TGTGCCAGCTCCCTGGATGGACAGGGGGTAGGGTATGGCTACACCTTC.

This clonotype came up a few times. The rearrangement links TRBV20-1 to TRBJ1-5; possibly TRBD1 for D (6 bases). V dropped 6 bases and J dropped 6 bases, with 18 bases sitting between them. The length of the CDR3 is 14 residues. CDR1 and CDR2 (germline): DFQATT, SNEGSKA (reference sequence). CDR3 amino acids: CSAQGGGISQPQHF. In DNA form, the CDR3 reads TGCAGTGCACAAGGAGGGGGAATCAGTCAGCCCCAGCATTTT.

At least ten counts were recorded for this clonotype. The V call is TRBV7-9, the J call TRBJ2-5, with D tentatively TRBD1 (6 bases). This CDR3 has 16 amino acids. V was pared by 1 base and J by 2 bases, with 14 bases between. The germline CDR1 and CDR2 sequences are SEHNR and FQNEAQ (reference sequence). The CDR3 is CASSLGPGHQQETQYF. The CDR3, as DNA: TGTGCCAGCAGCTTAGGACCGGGACACCAACAAGAGACCCAGTACTTC.

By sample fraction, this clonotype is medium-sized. The CDR3 protein is CASSEAGGSYNEQFF. In nucleotides, the CDR3 is TGTGCCAGCAGTGAAGCGGGGGGCTCCTACAATGAGCAGTTCTTC. The V and J genes are TRBV6-4 and TRBJ2-1; 9 bases match TRBD2. From germline, CDR1 is MRHNA and CDR2 SNTAGT. V shed 3 bases and J 0 bases; nucleotides not matched to a gene: 0. The CDR3 consists of 15 residues.

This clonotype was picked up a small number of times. The CDR3 spells CASSQDPRGEQYV. DNA for the CDR3: TGCGCCAGCAGCCAAGATCCCAGGGGCGAGCAGTACGTC. This rearrangement joins TRBV4-1 to TRBJ2-7; a possible D gene is TRBD1 (6 bases). V shed 0 bases and J shed 6 bases, with 9 bases lying between them. The CDR3 length is 13 residues. Germline V gene data show CDR1 as MGHRA and CDR2 as YSYEKL.

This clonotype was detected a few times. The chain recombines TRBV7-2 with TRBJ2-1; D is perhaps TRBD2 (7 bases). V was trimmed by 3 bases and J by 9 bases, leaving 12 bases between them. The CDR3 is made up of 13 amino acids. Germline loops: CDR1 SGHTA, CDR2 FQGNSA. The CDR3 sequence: CASSFGGRIEQFF. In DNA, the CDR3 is TGTGCCAGCAGCTTCGGGGGGCGCATTGAGCAGTTCTTC.

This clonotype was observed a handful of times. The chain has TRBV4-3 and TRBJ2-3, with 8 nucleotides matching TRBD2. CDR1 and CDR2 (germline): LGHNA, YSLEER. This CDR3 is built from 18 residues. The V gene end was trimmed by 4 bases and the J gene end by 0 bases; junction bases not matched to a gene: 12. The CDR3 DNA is TGCGCCAGCAGCCCACTAGCGGCCTATTATTCTAGCACAGATACGCAGTATTTT. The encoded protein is CASSPLAAYYSSTDTQYF.

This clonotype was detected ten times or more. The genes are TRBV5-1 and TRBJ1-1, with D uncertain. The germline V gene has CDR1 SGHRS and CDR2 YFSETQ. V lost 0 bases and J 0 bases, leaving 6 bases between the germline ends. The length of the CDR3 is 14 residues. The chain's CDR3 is CASSLVPLNTEAFF. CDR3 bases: TGCGCCAGCAGCTTGGTCCCCTTGAACACTGAAGCTTTCTTT.

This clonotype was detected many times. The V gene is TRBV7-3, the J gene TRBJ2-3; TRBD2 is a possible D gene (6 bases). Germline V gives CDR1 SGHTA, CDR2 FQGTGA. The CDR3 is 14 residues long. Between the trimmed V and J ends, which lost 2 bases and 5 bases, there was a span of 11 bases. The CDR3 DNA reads TGTGCCAGCAGCTTAGGCCTAGCGAAAGATACGCAGTATTTT. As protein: CASSLGLAKDTQYF.

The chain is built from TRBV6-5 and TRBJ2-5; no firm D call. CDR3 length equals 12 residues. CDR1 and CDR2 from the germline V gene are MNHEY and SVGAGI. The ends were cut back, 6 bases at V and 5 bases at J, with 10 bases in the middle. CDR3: CASRRDGETQYF. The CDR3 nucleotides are TGTGCCAGCAGGCGAGACGGGGAGACCCAGTACTTC.

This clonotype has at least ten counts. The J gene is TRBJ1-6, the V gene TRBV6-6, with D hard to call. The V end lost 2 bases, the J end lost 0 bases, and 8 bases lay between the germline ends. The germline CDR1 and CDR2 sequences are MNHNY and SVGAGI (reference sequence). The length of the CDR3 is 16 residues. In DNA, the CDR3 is TGTGCCAGCAGTTACAGTGACAACTCCTATAATTCACCCCTCCACTTT. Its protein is CASSYSDNSYNSPLHF.

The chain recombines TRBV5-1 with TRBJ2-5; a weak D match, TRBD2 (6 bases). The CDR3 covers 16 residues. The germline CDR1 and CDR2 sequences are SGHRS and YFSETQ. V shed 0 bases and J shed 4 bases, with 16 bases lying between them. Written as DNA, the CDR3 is TGCGCCAGCAGCTTGGGGTATCGGGGGACGTTAGAGACCCAGTACTTC. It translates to CASSLGYRGTLETQYF.

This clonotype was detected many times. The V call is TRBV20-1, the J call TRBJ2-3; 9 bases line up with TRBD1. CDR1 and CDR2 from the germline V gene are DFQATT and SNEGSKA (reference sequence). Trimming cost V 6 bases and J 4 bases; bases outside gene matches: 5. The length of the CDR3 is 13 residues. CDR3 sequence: CSAPDRGSDTQYF. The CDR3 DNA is TGCAGTGCGCCGGACAGGGGATCAGATACGCAGTATTTT.

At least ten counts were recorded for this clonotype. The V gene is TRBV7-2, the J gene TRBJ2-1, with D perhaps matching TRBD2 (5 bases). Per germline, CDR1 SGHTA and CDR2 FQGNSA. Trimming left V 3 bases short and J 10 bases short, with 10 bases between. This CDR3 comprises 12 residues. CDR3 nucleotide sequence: TGTGCCAGCAGCTTGAGGAGGATGGAGCAGTTCTTC. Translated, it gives CASSLRRMEQFF.